This TCR beta chain was observed in a study of T-cell reconstitution after alpha-beta-depleted transplantation in children. Unique molecular identifiers were incorporated when the TCRbeta library was constructed. TCRdb re-derived calls from the PCR reads in MiXCR, one entry per CDR3 protein. Among some 350,000 distinct CDR3 sequences listed, about 9.4% were seen once. The receptor was derived from a human donor who donated a stem cell graft to a child with acute lymphoblastic leukemia. This specimen consisted of PBMCs from the stem cell graft donor, obtained from the stem cell graft.

The CDR3 DNA follows: TGCAGCGTTGAAGGGACTAGCCGATACAATGAGCAGTTCTTC. Encoded protein: CSVEGTSRYNEQFF. The chain recombines TRBV29-1 with TRBJ2-1; 8 bases agree with TRBD2. The CDR3 is 14 amino acids. From germline, CDR1 is SQVTM and CDR2 ANQGSEA. V shed 1 base, J shed 4 bases, and the junction held 3 bases outside the gene matches.